This T cell receptor beta chain was obtained from a study of blood T cell repertoires in COVID-19. Under the authors' procedure: Reference gene primer amplification gave estimated nucleated cell counts. Assay used: immunoSEQ multiplex PCR; TCRdb lists only in-frame clones, some missing. Clonal size and the V and J genes are those of that table, whereas D and trimming came from the DNA. The table lists 200,000 to 300,000 clones, roughly 86% of them singletons. The CDR3 length is 14 residues. The V end lost 3 bases, the J end lost 1 base, and 9 bases lay between the germline ends. The germline CDR1 and CDR2 sequences are LGHDT and YNNKEL (reference sequence).

This TCR was recovered from a woman aged 60 to 75 who had recovered from COVID-19. The source material was peripheral blood. The chain carries TRBV3-1 (or the pseudogene TRBV3-2) and TRBJ2-5, with D possibly being TRBD1 (5 bases). CDR3: CASSQRQPQETQYF. The DNA for the CDR3 is TGTGCCAGCAGCCAGCGACAGCCCCAAGAGACCCAGTACTTC.